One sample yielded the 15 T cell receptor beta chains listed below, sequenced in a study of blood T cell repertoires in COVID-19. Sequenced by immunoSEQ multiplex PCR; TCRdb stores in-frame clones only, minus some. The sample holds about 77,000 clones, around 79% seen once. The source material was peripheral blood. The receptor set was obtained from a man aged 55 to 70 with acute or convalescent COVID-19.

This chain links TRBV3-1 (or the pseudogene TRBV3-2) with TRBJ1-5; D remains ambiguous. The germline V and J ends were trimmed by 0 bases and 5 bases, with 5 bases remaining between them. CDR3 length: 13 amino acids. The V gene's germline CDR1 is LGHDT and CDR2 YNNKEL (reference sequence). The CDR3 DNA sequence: TGTGCCAGCAGCCAAGATATGTATCAGCCCCAGCATTTT. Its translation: CASSQDMYQPQHF.

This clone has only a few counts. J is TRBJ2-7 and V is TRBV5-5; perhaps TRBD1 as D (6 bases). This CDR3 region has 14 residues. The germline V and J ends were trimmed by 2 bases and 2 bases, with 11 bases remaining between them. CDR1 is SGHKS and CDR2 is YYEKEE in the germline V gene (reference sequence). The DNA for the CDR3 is TGTGCCAGCAGCTTAAGTGGGGGCACCTACGAGCAGTACGTC. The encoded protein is CASSLSGGTYEQYV.

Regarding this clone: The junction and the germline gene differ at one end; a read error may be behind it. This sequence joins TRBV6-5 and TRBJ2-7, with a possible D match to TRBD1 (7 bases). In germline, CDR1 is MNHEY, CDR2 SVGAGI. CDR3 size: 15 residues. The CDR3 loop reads CASQGGPRTSSEQYF. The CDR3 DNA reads TGTGCCAGCCAGGGGGGCCCAAGAACGTCCTCCGAGCAGTACTTC.

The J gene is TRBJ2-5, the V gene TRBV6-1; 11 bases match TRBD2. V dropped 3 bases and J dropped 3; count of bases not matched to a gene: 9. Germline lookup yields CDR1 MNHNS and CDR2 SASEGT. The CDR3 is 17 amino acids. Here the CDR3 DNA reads TGTGCCAGCAGTGATCCCCAACCGACTAGCGGGGAAGAGACCCAGTACTTC. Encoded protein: CASSDPQPTSGEETQYF.

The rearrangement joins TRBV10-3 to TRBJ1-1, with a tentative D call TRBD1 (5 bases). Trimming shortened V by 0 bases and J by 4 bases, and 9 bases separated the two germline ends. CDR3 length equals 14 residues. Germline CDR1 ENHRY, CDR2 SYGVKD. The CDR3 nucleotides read TGTGCCATCAGTGAGTCGAAAAGGGGCACTGAAGCTTTCTTT. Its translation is CAISESKRGTEAFF.

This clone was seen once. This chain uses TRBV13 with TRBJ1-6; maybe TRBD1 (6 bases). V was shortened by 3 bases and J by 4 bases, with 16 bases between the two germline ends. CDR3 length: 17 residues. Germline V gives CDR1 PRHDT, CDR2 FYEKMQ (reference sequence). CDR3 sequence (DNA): TGTGCCAGCAGCTTTGCGCAGGGGCGGGTATATAATTCACCCCTCCACTTT. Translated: CASSFAQGRVYNSPLHF.

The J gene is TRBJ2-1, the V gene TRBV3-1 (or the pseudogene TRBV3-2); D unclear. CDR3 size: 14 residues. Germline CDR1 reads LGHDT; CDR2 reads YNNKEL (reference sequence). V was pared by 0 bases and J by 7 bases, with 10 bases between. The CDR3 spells CASSQELGTNEQFF. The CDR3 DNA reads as TGTGCCAGCAGCCAAGAGCTTGGCACAAATGAGCAGTTCTTC.

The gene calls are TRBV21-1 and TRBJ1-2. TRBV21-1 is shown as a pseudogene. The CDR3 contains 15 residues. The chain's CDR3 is CASSKVFGDNYGYTF. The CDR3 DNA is TGTGCCAGCAGCAAAGTCTTTGGAGATAACTATGGCTACACCTTC.

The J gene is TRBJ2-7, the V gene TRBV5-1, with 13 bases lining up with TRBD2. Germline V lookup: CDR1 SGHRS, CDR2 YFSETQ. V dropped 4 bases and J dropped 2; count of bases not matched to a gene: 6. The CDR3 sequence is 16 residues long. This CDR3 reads CASSLEGTSGTYEQYF. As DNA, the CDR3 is TGCGCCAGCAGCCTGGAGGGGACTAGCGGGACCTACGAGCAGTACTTC.

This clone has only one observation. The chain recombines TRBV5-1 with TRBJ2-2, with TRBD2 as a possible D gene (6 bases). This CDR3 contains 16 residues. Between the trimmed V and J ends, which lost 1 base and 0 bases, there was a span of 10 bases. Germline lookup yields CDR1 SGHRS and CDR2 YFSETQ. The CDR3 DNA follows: TGCGCCAGCAGCTTGTGGAGGGAGCCGAACACCGGGGAGCTGTTTTTT. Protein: CASSLWREPNTGELFF.

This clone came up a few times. The chain's CDR3 is CASSYRQGFDSPLHF. The CDR3 DNA reads as TGTGCCAGCAGTTATAGACAGGGGTTCGATTCACCCCTCCACTTT. The genes are TRBV28 and TRBJ1-6; 8 bases are a match to TRBD1. The CDR3 is 15 residues long. The germline V gene encodes CDR1 MDHEN and CDR2 SYDVKM. With 4 bases clipped from V and 8 bases from J, the junction kept 7 bases outside the gene matches. The variable domain in full, completed from reference TRBV28 and TRBJ1-6, reads DVKVTQSSRYLVKRTGEKVFLECVQDMDHENMFWYRQDPGLGLRLIYFSYDVKMKEKGDIPEGYSVSREKKERFSLILESASTNQTSMYLCASSYRQGFDSPLHFGNGTRLTVT.

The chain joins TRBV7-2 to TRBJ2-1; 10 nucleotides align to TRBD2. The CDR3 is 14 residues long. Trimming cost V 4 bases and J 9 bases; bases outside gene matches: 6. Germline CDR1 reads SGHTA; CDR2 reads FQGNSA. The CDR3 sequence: CASSSASGSSEQFF. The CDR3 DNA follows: TGTGCCAGCAGCTCGGCTAGCGGGAGCTCTGAGCAGTTCTTC.

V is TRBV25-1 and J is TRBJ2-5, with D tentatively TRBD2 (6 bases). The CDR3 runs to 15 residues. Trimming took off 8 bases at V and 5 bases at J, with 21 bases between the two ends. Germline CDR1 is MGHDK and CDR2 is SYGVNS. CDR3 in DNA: TGTGCCAGCCGCCAGGGTTCGGGAGAATGGGAGACCCAGTACTTC. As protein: CASRQGSGEWETQYF.

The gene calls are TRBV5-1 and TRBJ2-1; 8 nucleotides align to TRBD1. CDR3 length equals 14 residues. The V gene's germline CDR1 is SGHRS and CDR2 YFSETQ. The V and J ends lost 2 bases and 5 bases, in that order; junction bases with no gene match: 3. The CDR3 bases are TGCGCCAGCAGCTTACAGGGGGGCAACAATGAGCAGTTCTTC. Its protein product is CASSLQGGNNEQFF.

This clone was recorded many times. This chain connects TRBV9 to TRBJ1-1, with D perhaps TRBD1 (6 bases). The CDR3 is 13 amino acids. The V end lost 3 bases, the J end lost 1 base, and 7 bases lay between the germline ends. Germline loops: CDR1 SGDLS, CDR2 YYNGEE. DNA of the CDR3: TGTGCCAGCAGCGAGACAGGGAACACTGAAGCTTTCTTT. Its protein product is CASSETGNTEAFF.